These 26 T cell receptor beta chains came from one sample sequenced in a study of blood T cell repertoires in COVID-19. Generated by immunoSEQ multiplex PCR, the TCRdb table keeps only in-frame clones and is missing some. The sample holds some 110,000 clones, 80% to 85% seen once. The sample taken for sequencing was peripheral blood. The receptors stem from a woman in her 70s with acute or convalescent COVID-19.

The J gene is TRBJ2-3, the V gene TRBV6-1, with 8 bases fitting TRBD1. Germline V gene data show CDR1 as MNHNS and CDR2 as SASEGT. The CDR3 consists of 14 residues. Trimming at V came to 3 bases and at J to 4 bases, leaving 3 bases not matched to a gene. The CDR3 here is CASSDWTGPDTQYF. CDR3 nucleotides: TGTGCCAGCAGTGATTGGACAGGGCCAGATACGCAGTATTTT.

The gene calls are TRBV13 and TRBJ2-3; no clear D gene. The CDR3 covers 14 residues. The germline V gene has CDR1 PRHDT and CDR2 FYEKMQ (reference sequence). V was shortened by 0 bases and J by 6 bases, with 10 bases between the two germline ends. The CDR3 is CASSLGLLVDTQYF. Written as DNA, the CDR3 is TGTGCCAGCAGCTTAGGCCTACTGGTCGATACGCAGTATTTT. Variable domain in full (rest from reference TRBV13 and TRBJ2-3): AAGVIQSPRHLIKEKRETATLKCYPIPRHDTVYWYQQGPGQDPQFLISFYEKMQSDKGSIPDRFSAQQFSDYHSELNMSSLELGDSALYFCASSLGLLVDTQYFGPGTRLTVL.

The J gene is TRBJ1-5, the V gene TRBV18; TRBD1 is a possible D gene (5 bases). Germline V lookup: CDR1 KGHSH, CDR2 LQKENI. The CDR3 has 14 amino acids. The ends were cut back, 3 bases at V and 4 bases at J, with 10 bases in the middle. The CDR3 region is CASSPSAGNQPQHF. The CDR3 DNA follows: TGTGCCAGCTCACCCTCAGCAGGGAATCAGCCCCAGCATTTT. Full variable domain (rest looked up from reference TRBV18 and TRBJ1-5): NAGVMQNPRHLVRRRGQEARLRCSPMKGHSHVYWYRQLPEEGLKFMVYLQKENIIDESGMPKERFSAEFPKEGPSILRIQQVVRGDSAAYFCASSPSAGNQPQHFGDGTRLSIL.

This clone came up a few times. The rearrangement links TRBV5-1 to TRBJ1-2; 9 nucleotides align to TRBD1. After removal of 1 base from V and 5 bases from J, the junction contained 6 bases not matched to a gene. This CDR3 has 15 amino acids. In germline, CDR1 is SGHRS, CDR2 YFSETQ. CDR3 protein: CASSLLMDRGYGYTF. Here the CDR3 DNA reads TGCGCCAGCAGCTTGCTGATGGACAGGGGATATGGCTACACCTTC.

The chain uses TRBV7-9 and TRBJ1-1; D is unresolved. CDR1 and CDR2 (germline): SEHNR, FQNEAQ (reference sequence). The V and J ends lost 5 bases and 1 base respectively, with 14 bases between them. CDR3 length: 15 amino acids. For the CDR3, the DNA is TGTGCCAGCAGCCTGGAAGCCGGGTCGAACACTGAAGCTTTCTTT. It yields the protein CASSLEAGSNTEAFF.

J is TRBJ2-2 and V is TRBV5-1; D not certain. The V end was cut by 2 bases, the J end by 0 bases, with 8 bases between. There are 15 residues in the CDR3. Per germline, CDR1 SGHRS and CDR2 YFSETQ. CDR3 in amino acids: CASSFVSSNTGELFF. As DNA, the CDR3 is TGCGCCAGCAGCTTCGTTAGTTCGAACACCGGGGAGCTGTTTTTT.

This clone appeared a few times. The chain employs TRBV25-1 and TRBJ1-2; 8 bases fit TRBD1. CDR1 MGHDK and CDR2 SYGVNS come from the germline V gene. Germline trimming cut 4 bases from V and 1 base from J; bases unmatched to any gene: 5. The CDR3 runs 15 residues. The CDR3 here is CASSGGTGGNYGYTF. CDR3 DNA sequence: TGTGCCAGCAGTGGAGGGACAGGTGGTAACTATGGCTACACCTTC.

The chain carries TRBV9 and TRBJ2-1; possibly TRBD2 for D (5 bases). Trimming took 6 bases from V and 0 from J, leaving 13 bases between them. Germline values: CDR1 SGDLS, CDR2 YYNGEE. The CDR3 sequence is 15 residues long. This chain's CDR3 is CASTYGEGSYNEQFF. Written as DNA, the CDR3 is TGTGCCAGCACCTACGGAGAGGGCTCCTACAATGAGCAGTTCTTC.

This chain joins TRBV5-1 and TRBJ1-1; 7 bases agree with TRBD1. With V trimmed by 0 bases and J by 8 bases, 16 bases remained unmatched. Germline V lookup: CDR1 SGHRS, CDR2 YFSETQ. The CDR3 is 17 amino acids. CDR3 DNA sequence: TGCGCCAGCAGCTTGGACAGGGGCCCCTCCGCTGGATCAGAAGCTTTCTTT. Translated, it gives CASSLDRGPSAGSEAFF.

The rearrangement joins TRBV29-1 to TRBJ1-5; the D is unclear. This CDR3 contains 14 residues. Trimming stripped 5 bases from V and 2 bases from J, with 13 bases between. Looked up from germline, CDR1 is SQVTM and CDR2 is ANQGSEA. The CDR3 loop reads CSVLSGLGNQPQHF. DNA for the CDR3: TGCAGCGTTCTGAGCGGGCTGGGCAATCAGCCCCAGCATTTT.

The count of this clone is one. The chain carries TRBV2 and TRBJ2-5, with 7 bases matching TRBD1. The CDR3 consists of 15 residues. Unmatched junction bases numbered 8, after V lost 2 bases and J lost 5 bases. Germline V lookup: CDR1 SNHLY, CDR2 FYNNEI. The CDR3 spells CASSEYRGSRETQYF. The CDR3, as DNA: TGTGCCAGCAGTGAATACAGGGGTTCGCGGGAGACCCAGTACTTC.

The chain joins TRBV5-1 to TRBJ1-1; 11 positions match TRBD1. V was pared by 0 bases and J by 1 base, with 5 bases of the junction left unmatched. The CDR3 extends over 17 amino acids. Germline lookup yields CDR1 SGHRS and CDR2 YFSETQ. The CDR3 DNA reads TGCGCCAGCAGCTTGGCCGGGACAGGGGGGCGGAACACTGAAGCTTTCTTT. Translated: CASSLAGTGGRNTEAFF.

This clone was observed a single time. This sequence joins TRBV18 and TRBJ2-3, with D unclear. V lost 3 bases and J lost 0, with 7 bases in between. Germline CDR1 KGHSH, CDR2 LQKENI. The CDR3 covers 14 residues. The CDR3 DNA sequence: TGTGCCAGCTCACCTAGCATTAGCACAGATACGCAGTATTTT. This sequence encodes CASSPSISTDTQYF.

The CDR3 region has the DNA TGCGCCAGCAGCTTAACAGGGCTGGAGGATGGCTACACCTTC. It encodes CASSLTGLEDGYTF. This chain joins TRBV5-1 and TRBJ1-2; weak D call: TRBD1 (6 bases). This CDR3 region has 14 residues. Deletions cut 2 bases from V and 6 bases from J, with 14 bases between. Germline V gene sequence: CDR1 SGHRS, CDR2 YFSETQ.

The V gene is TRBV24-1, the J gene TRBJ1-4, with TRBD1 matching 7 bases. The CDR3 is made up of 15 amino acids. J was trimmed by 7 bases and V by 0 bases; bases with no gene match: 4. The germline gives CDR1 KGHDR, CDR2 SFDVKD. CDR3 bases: TGTGCCACCAGTGATTTGCGTGGGACAGTTGAAAAACTGTTTTTT. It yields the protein CATSDLRGTVEKLFF.

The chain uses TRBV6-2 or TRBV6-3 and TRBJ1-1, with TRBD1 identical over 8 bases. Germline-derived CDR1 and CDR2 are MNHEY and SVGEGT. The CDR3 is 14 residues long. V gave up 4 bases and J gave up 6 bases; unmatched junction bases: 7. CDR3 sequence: CASSWVDRGPEAFF. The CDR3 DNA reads TGTGCCAGCAGTTGGGTTGACAGGGGACCTGAAGCTTTCTTT.

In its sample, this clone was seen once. This chain's CDR3 is CASSGRRRTGELFF. Here the CDR3 DNA reads TGTGCCAGCAGCGGGAGGCGTCGCACCGGGGAGCTGTTTTTT. This sequence joins TRBV6-5 and TRBJ2-2; 7 bases line up with TRBD2. V dropped 6 bases and J dropped 4; count of bases not matched to a gene: 5. Germline V gene data show CDR1 as MNHEY and CDR2 as SVGAGI. The CDR3 consists of 14 residues.

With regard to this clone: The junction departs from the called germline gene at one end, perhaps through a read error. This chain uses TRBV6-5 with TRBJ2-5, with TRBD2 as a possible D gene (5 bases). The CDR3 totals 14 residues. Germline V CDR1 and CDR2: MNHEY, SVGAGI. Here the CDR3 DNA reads TGTGCCAGCATTTACCGACTGAGGGAAGAGACCCAGTACTTC. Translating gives CASIYRLREETQYF.

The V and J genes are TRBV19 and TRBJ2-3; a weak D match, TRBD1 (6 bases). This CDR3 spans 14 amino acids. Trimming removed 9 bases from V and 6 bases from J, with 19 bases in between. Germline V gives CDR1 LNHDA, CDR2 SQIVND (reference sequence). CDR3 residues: CASSWGQRGDTQYF. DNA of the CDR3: TGTGCCAGCTCCTGGGGACAAAGGGGTGATACGCAGTATTTT. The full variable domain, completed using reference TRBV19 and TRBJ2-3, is DGGITQSPKYLFRKEGQNVTLSCEQNLNHDAMYWYRQDPGQGLRLIYYSQIVNDFQKGDIAEGYSVSREKKESFPLTVTSAQKNPTAFYLCASSWGQRGDTQYFGPGTRLTVL.

DNA of the CDR3: TGTGCCAGTACGGCTAGCGGGAGTCGAGGGGGTCAAGAGACCCAGTACTTC. The encoded protein is CASTASGSRGGQETQYF. The V and J genes are TRBV19 and TRBJ2-5, with 10 bases lining up with TRBD2. The CDR3 length is 17 residues. Germline trimming cut 7 bases from V and 2 bases from J; bases unmatched to any gene: 13. Germline V gives CDR1 LNHDA, CDR2 SQIVND (reference sequence).

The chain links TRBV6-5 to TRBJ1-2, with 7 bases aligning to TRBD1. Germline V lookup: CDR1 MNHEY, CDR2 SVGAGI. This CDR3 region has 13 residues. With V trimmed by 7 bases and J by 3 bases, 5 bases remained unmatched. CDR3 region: CASTIGGDYGYTF. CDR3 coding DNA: TGTGCCAGCACCATAGGGGGCGACTATGGCTACACCTTC.

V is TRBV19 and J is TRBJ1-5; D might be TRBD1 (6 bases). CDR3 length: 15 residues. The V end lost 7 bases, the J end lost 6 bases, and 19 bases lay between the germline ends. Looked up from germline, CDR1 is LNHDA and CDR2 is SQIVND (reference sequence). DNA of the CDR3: TGTGCCAGTACCCCGGACAGACAGGCCGGTCAGCCCCAGCATTTT. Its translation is CASTPDRQAGQPQHF.

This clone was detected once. In DNA, the CDR3 is TGCGCCAGCAGCCAACCCACTAGCGGGGGGGCCTACGAGCAGTACTTC. Amino acid sequence: CASSQPTSGGAYEQYF. The chain employs TRBV4-1 and TRBJ2-7; 13 nucleotides align to TRBD2. Germline CDR1 reads MGHRA; CDR2 reads YSYEKL. V gave up 2 bases and J gave up 2 bases; unmatched junction bases: 3. The CDR3 loop spans 16 amino acids.

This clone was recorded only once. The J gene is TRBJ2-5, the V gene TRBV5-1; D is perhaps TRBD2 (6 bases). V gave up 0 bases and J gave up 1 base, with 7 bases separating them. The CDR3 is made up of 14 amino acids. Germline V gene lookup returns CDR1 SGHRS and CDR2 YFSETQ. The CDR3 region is CASSLGGGQETQYF. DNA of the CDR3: TGCGCCAGCAGCTTGGGGGGAGGCCAAGAGACCCAGTACTTC.

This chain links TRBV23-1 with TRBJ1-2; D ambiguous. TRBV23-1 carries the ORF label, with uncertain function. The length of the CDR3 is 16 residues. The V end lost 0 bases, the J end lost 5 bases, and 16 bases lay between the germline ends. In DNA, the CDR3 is TGCGCCAGCAGTCAATCCTACCGCTGCTCTCTATATGGCTACACCTTC. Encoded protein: CASSQSYRCSLYGYTF.

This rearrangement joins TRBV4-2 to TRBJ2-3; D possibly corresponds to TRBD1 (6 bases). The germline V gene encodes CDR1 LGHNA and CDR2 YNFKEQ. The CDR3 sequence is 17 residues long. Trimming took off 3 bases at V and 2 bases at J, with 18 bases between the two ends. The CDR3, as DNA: TGTGCCAGCAGCCAGCCAAAAGGGGGACCGACCACAGATACGCAGTATTTT. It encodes CASSQPKGGPTTDTQYF.